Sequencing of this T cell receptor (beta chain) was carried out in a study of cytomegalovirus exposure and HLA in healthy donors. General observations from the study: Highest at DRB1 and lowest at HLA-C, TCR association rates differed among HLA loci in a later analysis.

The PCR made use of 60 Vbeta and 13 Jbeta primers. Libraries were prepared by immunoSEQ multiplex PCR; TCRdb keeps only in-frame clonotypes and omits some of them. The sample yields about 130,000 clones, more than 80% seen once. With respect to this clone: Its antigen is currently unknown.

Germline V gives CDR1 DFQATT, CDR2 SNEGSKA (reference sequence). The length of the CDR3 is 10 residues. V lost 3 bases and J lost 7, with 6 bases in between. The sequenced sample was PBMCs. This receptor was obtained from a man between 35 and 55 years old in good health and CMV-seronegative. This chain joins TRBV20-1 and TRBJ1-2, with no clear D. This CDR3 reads CSASVGGYTF. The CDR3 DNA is TGCAGTGCTAGCGTCGGTGGCTACACCTTC.